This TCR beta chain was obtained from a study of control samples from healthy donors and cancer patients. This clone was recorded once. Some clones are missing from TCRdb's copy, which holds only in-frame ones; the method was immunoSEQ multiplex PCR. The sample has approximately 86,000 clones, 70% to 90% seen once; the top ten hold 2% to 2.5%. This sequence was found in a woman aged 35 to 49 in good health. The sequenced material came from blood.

CDR3: CAWSSLPGEKLFF. DNA of the CDR3: TGTGCCTGGAGTAGTCTTCCGGGGGAAAAACTGTTTTTT. The chain is built from TRBV30 and TRBJ1-4; unclear D gene. The germline V and J ends were trimmed by 2 bases and 8 bases, with 12 bases remaining between them. CDR3 size: 13 residues. Germline values: CDR1 GTSNPN, CDR2 SVGIG (reference sequence).